This T cell receptor beta chain was captured in a study of blood T cell repertoires in COVID-19. In the authors' methods: Quantification of nucleated cells was approximated via reference gene primer amplification. TCRdb's copy holds only in-frame clones and misses some; the assay was immunoSEQ multiplex PCR. V, J and clone size are taken as reported in that table, and D and trimming were inferred from the DNA itself. The sample carries about 210,000 clones, 81% recorded once. This study enrolled people aged about 18 to 100 from about two dozen US geographic areas. Germline V gene data show CDR1 as SGHRS and CDR2 as YFSETQ. The CDR3 extends over 15 amino acids. V trimming: 0 bases; J trimming: 10 bases; junction bases outside the gene matches: 8.

This clonotype was obtained from a woman in her fifties or sixties with acute COVID-19. Sequenced: PBMCs or T cells enriched from blood (not recorded which). V usage is TRBV5-1 and J usage is TRBJ1-4, with 8 bases matching TRBD1. CDR3 region: CASSLGDRGLGKLFF. CDR3 DNA sequence: TGCGCCAGCAGCTTGGGTGACAGGGGCTTGGGAAAACTGTTTTTT.